A single sample gave rise to the 30 T cell receptor beta chains below, sequenced in a study of T cells in tuberculosis. Repertoires were generated with immunoSEQ multiplex PCR, while TCRdb's copy carries only in-frame clones and drops some. The profile shows fewer than 45,000 clones, roughly 96% of them singletons. Sequenced sample: PBMCs. The receptors originated from a donor aged 10-29 years with latent tuberculosis or without tuberculosis infection.

The chain is built from TRBV11-2 and TRBJ2-7, with a tentative D call TRBD1 (6 bases). Germline V lookup: CDR1 SGHAT, CDR2 FQNNGV. The CDR3 is 14 amino acids. The V and J ends lost 5 bases and 2 bases respectively, with 13 bases between them. In DNA, the CDR3 is TGTGCCAGCAGCGGGGGCAGGGTAGCCTACGAGCAGTACTTC. The encoded protein is CASSGGRVAYEQYF.

The V call is TRBV4-1, the J call TRBJ2-1; 7 nucleotides match TRBD1. The J segment lost 5 bases and the V segment lost 0 bases, leaving 4 bases of the junction unmatched. Germline V gene data show CDR1 as MGHRA and CDR2 as YSYEKL. The CDR3 has 15 amino acids. CDR3 nucleotide sequence: TGCGCCAGCAGCCAAGAAGACAGGGCTAACAATGAGCAGTTCTTC. It yields the protein CASSQEDRANNEQFF.

This clone was recorded only once. This rearrangement joins TRBV30 to TRBJ1-2; 8 bases align to TRBD1. CDR3 length: 13 amino acids. Trimming at V came to 4 bases and at J to 8 bases, leaving 9 bases not matched to a gene. Germline CDR1 and CDR2: GTSNPN and SVGIG (reference sequence). CDR3 amino acids: CAWTGQGFGGYTF. The CDR3 DNA sequence: TGTGCCTGGACAGGACAGGGATTTGGCGGCTACACCTTC.

The chain links TRBV5-4 to TRBJ2-5; a possible D gene is TRBD2 (6 bases). The V gene's germline CDR1 is SGHNT and CDR2 YYREEE (reference sequence). The CDR3 consists of 13 residues. V dropped 0 bases and J dropped 4 bases, with 7 bases sitting between them. The CDR3 DNA reads as TGTGCCAGCAGCTTGGGACTAGGAGAGACCCAGTACTTC. Protein: CASSLGLGETQYF.

This clone was seen once. As DNA, the CDR3 is TGTGCCAGCAGCCCAATAGCGGGAGAGGACACCGGGGAGCTGTTTTTT. Translated: CASSPIAGEDTGELFF. V is TRBV28 and J is TRBJ2-2; 9 bases fit TRBD2. V dropped 6 bases and J dropped 3; count of bases not matched to a gene: 8. In germline, CDR1 is MDHEN, CDR2 SYDVKM. The CDR3 extends over 16 amino acids.

CDR3 nucleotides: TGTGCCAGCAACGCTCGTGGCGGGAGAGAGTACGAGCAGTACTTC. This encodes CASNARGGREYEQYF. The genes are TRBV2 and TRBJ2-7, with 7 bases identical to TRBD2. The germline V gene has CDR1 SNHLY and CDR2 FYNNEI. The CDR3 covers 15 residues. Germline trimming cut 7 bases from V and 4 bases from J; bases unmatched to any gene: 13.

The gene calls are TRBV11-2 and TRBJ2-3; possible D gene TRBD1, 6 bases. V was pared by 2 bases and J by 2 bases, with 11 bases between. CDR1 is SGHAT and CDR2 is FQNNGV in the germline V gene. CDR3 length: 15 residues. The chain's CDR3 is CASSLTGHLTDTQYF. CDR3 sequence (DNA): TGTGCCAGCAGCTTAACAGGGCATCTCACAGATACGCAGTATTTT. Complete variable domain (other parts from reference TRBV11-2 and TRBJ2-3): EAGVAQSPRYKIIEKRQSVAFWCNPISGHATLYWYQQILGQGPKLLIQFQNNGVVDDSQLPKDRFSAERLKGVDSTLKIQPAKLEDSAVYLCASSLTGHLTDTQYFGPGTRLTVL.

The chain has TRBV4-1 and TRBJ2-3; possible D gene TRBD1, 5 bases. CDR1 and CDR2 from the germline V gene are MGHRA and YSYEKL. The CDR3 runs to 16 residues. The ends were cut back, 5 bases at V and 4 bases at J, with 19 bases in the middle. The CDR3 reads CASSFPQGARADTQYF. CDR3 sequence (DNA): TGCGCCAGCAGCTTCCCGCAAGGGGCTAGGGCAGATACGCAGTATTTT.

The chain carries TRBV4-2 and TRBJ2-3; 7 positions agree with TRBD2. V was pared by 2 bases and J by 2 bases, with 4 bases of the junction left unmatched. The germline gives CDR1 LGHNA, CDR2 YNFKEQ. The CDR3 length is 15 residues. For the CDR3, the DNA is TGTGCCAGCAGCCAAAGCGGGGCTAACACAGATACGCAGTATTTT. Translation gives CASSQSGANTDTQYF.

The chain carries TRBV19 and TRBJ1-2, with D hard to call. Trimming shortened V by 1 base and J by 2 bases, and 5 bases separated the two germline ends. From germline, CDR1 is LNHDA and CDR2 SQIVND (reference sequence). This CDR3 has 13 residues. The CDR3 spells CASSIGVNYGYTF. The CDR3 bases are TGTGCCAGTAGTATAGGAGTAAACTATGGCTACACCTTC.

The CDR3 bases are TGCGCCAGCAGCTTGGCGCCTAGCGGGGCGAACACCGGGGAGCTGTTTTTT. Translation: CASSLAPSGANTGELFF. The chain joins TRBV5-1 to TRBJ2-2; 9 nucleotides line up with TRBD2. J was trimmed by 0 bases and V by 0 bases; bases with no gene match: 3. CDR1 and CDR2 from the germline V gene are SGHRS and YFSETQ. The CDR3 has 17 amino acids.

The chain joins TRBV27 to TRBJ2-2, with 8 bases fitting TRBD2. Germline V gene lookup returns CDR1 MNHEY and CDR2 SMNVEV (reference sequence). The CDR3 runs to 16 residues. The trim removed 2 bases at V and 4 bases at J, leaving 6 bases unmatched. The chain's CDR3 is CASSLPGGGPTGELFF. The CDR3 DNA follows: TGTGCCAGCAGTTTACCGGGAGGGGGACCCACCGGGGAGCTGTTTTTT.

The gene calls are TRBV4-1 and TRBJ1-6, with a tentative D call TRBD1 (5 bases). The CDR3 length is 15 residues. V lost 0 bases and J 9 bases, leaving 12 bases between the germline ends. In germline, CDR1 is MGHRA, CDR2 YSYEKL. The CDR3 region is CASSQDLGRGSPLHF. The CDR3, as DNA: TGCGCCAGCAGCCAAGATTTGGGGAGGGGTTCACCCCTCCACTTT.

V is TRBV2 and J is TRBJ1-4; 7 bases map to TRBD1. Germline V gene sequence: CDR1 SNHLY, CDR2 FYNNEI. This CDR3 contains 17 residues. Germline trimming cut 2 bases from V and 4 bases from J; bases unmatched to any gene: 10. The CDR3 region is CASSEWDWDSRNEKLFF. The DNA of the CDR3 is TGTGCCAGCAGTGAATGGGACTGGGACAGCCGTAATGAAAAACTGTTTTTT.

The chain couples TRBV2 to TRBJ1-6, with 12 bases aligning to TRBD1. With 5 bases clipped from V and 10 bases from J, the junction kept 9 bases outside the gene matches. This CDR3 region has 16 residues. Germline assignment: CDR1 SNHLY and CDR2 FYNNEI. This CDR3 reads CASSPPGQGARSPLHF. In DNA, the CDR3 is TGTGCCAGCAGTCCCCCGGGACAGGGGGCTAGATCACCCCTCCACTTT.

This clone was picked up one time. This chain joins TRBV15 and TRBJ2-2; TRBD1 matches at 11 bases. The length of the CDR3 is 15 residues. J was trimmed by 7 bases and V by 4 bases; bases with no gene match: 5. CDR1 and CDR2 from the germline V gene are LNHNV and YYDKDF (reference sequence). CDR3 region: CATSMGQGEVGELFF. In nucleotides, the CDR3 is TGTGCCACCAGCATGGGACAGGGGGAGGTCGGGGAGCTGTTTTTT.

CDR3 amino acids: CASSTRPGGGQPQHF. The CDR3 region has the DNA TGCGCCAGCAGCACGCGACCGGGGGGAGGTCAGCCCCAGCATTTT. This chain links TRBV5-1 with TRBJ1-5; D may be TRBD1 (5 bases). The CDR3 is 15 residues long. From germline, CDR1 is SGHRS and CDR2 YFSETQ. The V end was cut by 4 bases, the J end by 6 bases, with 17 bases between.

V and J are TRBV12-5 and TRBJ1-5, with TRBD1 matching 8 bases. CDR1 is LGHNT, CDR2 FRNRAP, per germline. J gave up 0 bases and V 5 bases, and 12 bases lay outside the gene matches. The length of the CDR3 is 18 residues. The CDR3 sequence: CASGLDRGTSNSNQPQHF. DNA of the CDR3: TGTGCTAGTGGTCTAGACAGGGGAACTAGTAATAGCAATCAGCCCCAGCATTTT.

V and J are TRBV5-1 and TRBJ1-4; TRBD1 matches 11 bases. The CDR3 extends over 14 amino acids. V shed 3 bases and J 8 bases; nucleotides not matched to a gene: 3. Germline-derived CDR1 and CDR2 are SGHRS and YFSETQ. The chain's CDR3 is CASSSGQGVEKLFF. In DNA, the CDR3 is TGCGCCAGCAGCTCGGGACAGGGGGTCGAAAAACTGTTTTTT.

The chain joins TRBV4-1 to TRBJ1-2, with D possibly matching TRBD1 (5 bases). V lost 0 bases, J lost 3 bases, and 8 bases lay in between. Per the germline V gene, CDR1 is MGHRA and CDR2 is YSYEKL. This CDR3 contains 14 residues. The CDR3 DNA reads TGCGCCAGCAGCCAAGAAAAAGGGGACTATGGCTACACCTTC. Protein product: CASSQEKGDYGYTF.

The sample holds one count of this clone. J is TRBJ1-1 and V is TRBV4-2; 7 bases line up with TRBD1. With 2 bases clipped from V and 5 bases from J, the junction kept 8 bases outside the gene matches. The germline V gene encodes CDR1 LGHNA and CDR2 YNFKEQ. The CDR3 length is 15 residues. The CDR3 DNA reads as TGTGCCAGCAGCCAACTACAGGGGATATCTACTGAAGCTTTCTTT. This codes for CASSQLQGISTEAFF.

The chain joins TRBV27 to TRBJ1-5; D remains ambiguous. The V end was cut by 6 bases, the J end by 4 bases, with 13 bases between. Germline lookup yields CDR1 MNHEY and CDR2 SMNVEV (reference sequence). The CDR3 is 14 residues long. The CDR3 region is CASRLAGLNQPQHF. CDR3 nucleotides: TGTGCCAGCAGGTTGGCAGGCCTAAATCAGCCCCAGCATTTT.

Only one count was recorded for this clone. The V and J genes are TRBV9 and TRBJ1-6, with 8 bases matching TRBD1. The trim removed 0 bases at V and 7 bases at J, leaving 15 bases unmatched. The CDR3 totals 19 residues. CDR1 and CDR2 from the germline V gene are SGDLS and YYNGEE. The CDR3: CASSVDRSRGTGGNSPLHF. DNA for the CDR3: TGTGCCAGCAGCGTAGATCGGAGTCGGGGGACAGGCGGGAATTCACCCCTCCACTTT.

This clone was recorded once. The chain joins TRBV13 to TRBJ2-1, with D tentatively TRBD2 (6 bases). The CDR3 loop spans 12 amino acids. The V end was cut by 11 bases, the J end by 7 bases, with 15 bases between. Germline V gene data show CDR1 as PRHDT and CDR2 as FYEKMQ (reference sequence). In nucleotides, the CDR3 is TGTGCCCTGGGGGGTGGATTGAATGAGCAGTTCTTC. Translated: CALGGGLNEQFF.

V and J are TRBV14 and TRBJ2-7; D is perhaps TRBD2 (7 bases). In germline, CDR1 is SGHDN, CDR2 FVKESK. This CDR3 comprises 14 residues. V lost 4 bases and J lost 6, with 16 bases in between. CDR3 residues: CASSLLGGAGEQYF. CDR3 bases: TGTGCCAGCAGCCTACTTGGGGGGGCAGGCGAGCAGTACTTC.

This clone has a handful of counts. This chain uses TRBV18 with TRBJ1-5, with 8 positions matching TRBD1. Germline V lookup: CDR1 KGHSH, CDR2 LQKENI. With V trimmed by 6 bases and J by 7 bases, 11 bases remained unmatched. The CDR3 loop spans 15 amino acids. CDR3 sequence: CASSNPGQGGQPQHF. The CDR3 DNA is TGTGCCAGCTCTAACCCCGGACAGGGTGGACAGCCCCAGCATTTT.

The chain is built from TRBV9 and TRBJ2-1; 9 bases fit TRBD2. This CDR3 has 14 residues. V dropped 6 bases and J dropped 5; count of bases not matched to a gene: 6. Germline lookup yields CDR1 SGDLS and CDR2 YYNGEE. The CDR3 nucleotides are TGTGCCAGCAATTTAATAGCGGGAGACAATGAGCAGTTCTTC. It specifies CASNLIAGDNEQFF. Looking up the rest from reference TRBV9 and TRBJ2-1 gives the full variable domain: DSGVTQTPKHLITATGQRVTLRCSPRSGDLSVYWYQQSLDQGLQFLIQYYNGEERAKGNILERFSAQQFPDLHSELNLSSLELGDSALYFCASNLIAGDNEQFFGPGTRLTVL.

The chain has TRBV5-8 and TRBJ1-5, with D possibly TRBD1 on 5 matching bases. V was cut by 3 bases and J by 11 bases, with 15 bases left in between. This CDR3 spans 13 amino acids. CDR1 SGHTS and CDR2 YDEGEE come from the germline V gene. The CDR3 DNA is TGTGCCAGCAGCTATCCCGGTGGGGCGGCCCAGCATTTT. It encodes CASSYPGGAAQHF.

The chain has TRBV9 and TRBJ2-7, with D possibly TRBD2 on 6 matching bases. CDR3 length: 15 amino acids. The V and J ends lost 1 base and 6 bases respectively, with 17 bases between them. The germline CDR1 and CDR2 sequences are SGDLS and YYNGEE. The CDR3 DNA reads TGTGCCAGCAGCGTACTCCCGGGACTGGGGCCCGAGCAGTACTTC. Translation gives CASSVLPGLGPEQYF.

V usage is TRBV5-6 and J usage is TRBJ2-3; 7 bases agree with TRBD2. V gave up 6 bases and J gave up 2 bases; unmatched junction bases: 15. The germline gives CDR1 SGHDT, CDR2 YYEEEE. This CDR3 has 17 amino acids. The CDR3: CASNLPGKGLSTDTQYF. The CDR3, as DNA: TGTGCCAGCAACCTACCCGGCAAGGGACTATCCACAGATACGCAGTATTTT.